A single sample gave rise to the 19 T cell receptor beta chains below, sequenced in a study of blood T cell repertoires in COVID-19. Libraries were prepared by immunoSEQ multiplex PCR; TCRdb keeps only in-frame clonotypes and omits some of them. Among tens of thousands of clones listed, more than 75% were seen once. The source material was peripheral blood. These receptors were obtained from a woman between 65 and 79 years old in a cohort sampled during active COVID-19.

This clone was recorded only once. The DNA for the CDR3 is TGTGCCAGCAGCTTAGATAAGGTGCGGGGGATACCCTTCTACGAGCAGTACTTC. Translation gives CASSLDKVRGIPFYEQYF. This sequence joins TRBV11-2 and TRBJ2-7, with 7 bases matching TRBD2. Germline V gene data show CDR1 as SGHAT and CDR2 as FQNNGV. The CDR3 consists of 18 residues. Trimming took 0 bases from V and 3 from J; bases not matched to a gene: 14.

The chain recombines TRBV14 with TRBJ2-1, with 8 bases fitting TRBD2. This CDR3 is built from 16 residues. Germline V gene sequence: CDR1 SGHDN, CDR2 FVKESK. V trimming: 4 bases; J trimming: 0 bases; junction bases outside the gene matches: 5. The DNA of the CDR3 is TGTGCCAGCAGCCGGATGAGCGGGAGCTCCTACAATGAGCAGTTCTTC. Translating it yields CASSRMSGSSYNEQFF.

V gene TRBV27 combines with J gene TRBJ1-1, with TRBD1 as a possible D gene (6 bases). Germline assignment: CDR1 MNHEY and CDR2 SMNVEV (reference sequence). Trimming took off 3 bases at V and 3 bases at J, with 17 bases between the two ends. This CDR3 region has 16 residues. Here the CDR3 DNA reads TGTGCCAGCAGTTTTTCGGGGGGCGGCTCGGACACTGAAGCTTTCTTT. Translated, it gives CASSFSGGGSDTEAFF.

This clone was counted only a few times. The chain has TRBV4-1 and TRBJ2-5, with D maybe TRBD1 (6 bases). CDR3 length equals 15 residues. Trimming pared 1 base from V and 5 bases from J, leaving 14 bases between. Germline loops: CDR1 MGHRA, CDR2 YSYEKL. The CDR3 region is CASSQGTAPRETQYF. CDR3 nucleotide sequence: TGCGCCAGCAGCCAAGGGACAGCTCCAAGGGAGACCCAGTACTTC.

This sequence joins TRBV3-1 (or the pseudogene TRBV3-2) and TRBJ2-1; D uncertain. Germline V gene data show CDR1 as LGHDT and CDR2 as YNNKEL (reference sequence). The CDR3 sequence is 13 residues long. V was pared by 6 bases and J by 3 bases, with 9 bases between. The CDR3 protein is CASSPDNYNEQFF. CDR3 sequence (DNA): TGTGCCAGCAGTCCCGACAACTACAATGAGCAGTTCTTC.

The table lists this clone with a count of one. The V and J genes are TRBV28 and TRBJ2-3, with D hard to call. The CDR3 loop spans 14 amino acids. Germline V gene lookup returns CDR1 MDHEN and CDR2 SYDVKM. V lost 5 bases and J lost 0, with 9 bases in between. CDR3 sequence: CASSPGSSTDTQYF. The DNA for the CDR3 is TGTGCCAGCAGTCCAGGATCTAGCACAGATACGCAGTATTTT.

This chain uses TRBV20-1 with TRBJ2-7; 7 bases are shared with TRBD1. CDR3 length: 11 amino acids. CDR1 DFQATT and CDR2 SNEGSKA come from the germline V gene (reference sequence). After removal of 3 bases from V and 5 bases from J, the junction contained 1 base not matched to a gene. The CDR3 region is CSARTGNEQYF. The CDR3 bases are TGCAGTGCTAGGACAGGGAACGAGCAGTACTTC.

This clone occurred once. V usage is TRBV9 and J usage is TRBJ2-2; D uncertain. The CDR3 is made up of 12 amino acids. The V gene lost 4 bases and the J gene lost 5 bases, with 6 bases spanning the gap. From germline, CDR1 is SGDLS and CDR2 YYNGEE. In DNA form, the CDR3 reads TGTGCCAGCAGCAGCCTAACCGGGGAGCTGTTTTTT. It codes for CASSSLTGELFF.

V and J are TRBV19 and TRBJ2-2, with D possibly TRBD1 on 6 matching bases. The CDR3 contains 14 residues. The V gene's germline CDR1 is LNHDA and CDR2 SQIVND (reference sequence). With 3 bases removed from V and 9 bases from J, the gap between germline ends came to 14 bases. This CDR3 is CASSMVHRDRELFF. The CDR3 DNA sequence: TGTGCCAGTAGTATGGTCCACAGGGACCGGGAGCTGTTTTTT. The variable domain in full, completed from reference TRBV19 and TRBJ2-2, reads DGGITQSPKYLFRKEGQNVTLSCEQNLNHDAMYWYRQDPGQGLRLIYYSQIVNDFQKGDIAEGYSVSREKKESFPLTVTSAQKNPTAFYLCASSMVHRDRELFFGEGSRLTVL.

The CDR3 loop reads CASGLRWGETQYF. CDR3 DNA: TGTGCCAGCGGACTCCGGTGGGGAGAGACCCAGTACTTC. The chain carries TRBV2 and TRBJ2-5; D may be TRBD2 (5 bases). Trimming cost V 8 bases and J 4 bases, with 14 bases left between them. The CDR3 sequence is 13 residues long. Germline V lookup: CDR1 SNHLY, CDR2 FYNNEI.

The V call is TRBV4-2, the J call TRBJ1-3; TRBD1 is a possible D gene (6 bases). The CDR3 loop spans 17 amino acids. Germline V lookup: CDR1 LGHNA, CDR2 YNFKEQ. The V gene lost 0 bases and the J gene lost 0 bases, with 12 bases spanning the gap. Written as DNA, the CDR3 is TGTGCCAGCAGCCAAGATGGACAGCTAATCTCTGGAAACACCATATATTTT. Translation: CASSQDGQLISGNTIYF.

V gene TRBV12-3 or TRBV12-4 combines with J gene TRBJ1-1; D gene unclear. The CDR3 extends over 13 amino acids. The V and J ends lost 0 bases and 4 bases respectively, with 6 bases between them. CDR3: CASSLASGTEAFF. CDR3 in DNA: TGTGCCAGCAGTTTAGCATCCGGCACTGAAGCTTTCTTT.

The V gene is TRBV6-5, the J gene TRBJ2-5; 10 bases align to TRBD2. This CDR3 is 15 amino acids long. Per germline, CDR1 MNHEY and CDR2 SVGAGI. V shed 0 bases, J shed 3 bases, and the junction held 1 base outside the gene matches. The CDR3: CASSYSGLAEETQYF. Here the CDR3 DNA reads TGTGCCAGCAGTTACTCAGGACTAGCGGAAGAGACCCAGTACTTC.

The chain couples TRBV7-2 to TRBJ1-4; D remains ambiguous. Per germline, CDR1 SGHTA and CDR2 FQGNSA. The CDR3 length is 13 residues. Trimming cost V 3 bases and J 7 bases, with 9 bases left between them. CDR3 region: CASSFGRAEKLFF. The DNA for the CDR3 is TGTGCCAGCAGCTTCGGGAGGGCTGAAAAACTGTTTTTT. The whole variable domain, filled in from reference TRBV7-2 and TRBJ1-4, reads GAGVSQSPSNKVTEKGKDVELRCDPISGHTALYWYRQSLGQGLEFLIYFQGNSAPDKSGLPSDRFSAERTGGSVSTLTIQRTQQEDSAVYLCASSFGRAEKLFFGSGTQLSVL.

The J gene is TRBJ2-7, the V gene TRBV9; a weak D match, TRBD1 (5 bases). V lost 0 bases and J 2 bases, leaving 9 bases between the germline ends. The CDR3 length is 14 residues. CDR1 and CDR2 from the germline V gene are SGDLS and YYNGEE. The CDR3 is CASSVGQGPYEQYF. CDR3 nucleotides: TGTGCCAGCAGCGTAGGCCAGGGCCCCTACGAGCAGTACTTC.

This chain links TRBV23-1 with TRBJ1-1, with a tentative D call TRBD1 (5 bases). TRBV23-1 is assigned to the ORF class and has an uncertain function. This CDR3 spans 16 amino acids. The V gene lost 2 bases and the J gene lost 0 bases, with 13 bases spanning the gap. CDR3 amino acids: CASSQSNGGMNTEAFF. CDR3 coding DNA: TGCGCCAGCAGTCAAAGTAATGGGGGGATGAACACTGAAGCTTTCTTT.

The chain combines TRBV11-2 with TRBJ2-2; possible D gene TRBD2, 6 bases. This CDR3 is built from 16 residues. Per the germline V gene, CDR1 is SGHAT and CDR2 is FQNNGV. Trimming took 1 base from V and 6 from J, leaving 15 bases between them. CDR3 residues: CASSLGIAGMAGELFF. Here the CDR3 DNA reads TGTGCCAGCAGCTTAGGAATTGCGGGAATGGCCGGGGAGCTGTTTTTT.

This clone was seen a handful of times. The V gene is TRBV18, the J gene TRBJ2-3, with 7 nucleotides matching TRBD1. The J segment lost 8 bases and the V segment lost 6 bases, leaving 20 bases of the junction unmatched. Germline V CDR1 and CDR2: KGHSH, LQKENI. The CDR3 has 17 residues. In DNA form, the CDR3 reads TGTGCCAGCTCCCCGAGGGACAGCCTGGAAATAATGGTTACGCAGTATTTT. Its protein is CASSPRDSLEIMVTQYF.

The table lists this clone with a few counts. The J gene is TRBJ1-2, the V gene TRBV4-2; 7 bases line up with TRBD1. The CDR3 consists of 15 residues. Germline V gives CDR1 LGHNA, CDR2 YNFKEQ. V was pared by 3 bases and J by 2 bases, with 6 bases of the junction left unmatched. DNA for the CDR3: TGTGCCAGCAGCCAGACAGGGTTTACGAACTATGGCTACACCTTC. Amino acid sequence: CASSQTGFTNYGYTF.